The next 18 T cell receptor beta chains were all read from a single sample in a study of blood T cell repertoires in COVID-19. Repertoires were generated with immunoSEQ multiplex PCR, while TCRdb's copy carries only in-frame clones and drops some. Seen here are about 200,000 clones, approximately 86% observed once, and the top ten hold 3% to 4.5%. Sequencing was performed on PBMCs or T cells enriched from blood (not recorded which). Receptor source: a woman aged 40 to 55 with acute COVID-19.

The gene calls are TRBV9 and TRBJ1-1, with 7 bases fitting TRBD1. The CDR3 sequence is 15 residues long. Germline CDR1 is SGDLS and CDR2 is YYNGEE. V shed 3 bases, J shed 4 bases, and the junction held 9 bases outside the gene matches. CDR3 nucleotide sequence: TGTGCCAGCAGCGCGTCACCGGGACAGATCACTGAAGCTTTCTTT. Its protein is CASSASPGQITEAFF.

This clone was counted a single time. The chain uses TRBV21-1 and TRBJ2-1; TRBD2 was called by the table and not checked on the DNA. TRBV21-1 is designated a pseudogene. The CDR3 loop spans 16 amino acids. The CDR3 protein is CASSKPIAGPPDEQFF. The CDR3 DNA reads as TGTGCCAGCAGCAAACCGATAGCGGGGCCCCCCGATGAGCAGTTCTTC.

The chain joins TRBV5-6 to TRBJ1-2; no reliable D call. The CDR3 is made up of 15 amino acids. Trimming shortened V by 1 base and J by 4 bases, and 14 bases separated the two germline ends. Germline-derived CDR1 and CDR2 are SGHDT and YYEEEE. The chain's CDR3 is CASSLPGGSTYGYTF. In nucleotides, the CDR3 is TGTGCCAGCAGCTTGCCGGGAGGCTCAACCTATGGCTACACCTTC.

The chain links TRBV30 to TRBJ2-5; 9 nucleotides match TRBD2. V lost 0 bases, J lost 4 bases, and 6 bases stayed unmatched. The germline V gene has CDR1 GTSNPN and CDR2 SVGIG (reference sequence). CDR3 size: 15 residues. The CDR3 here is CAWSVPAGGRETQYF. DNA of the CDR3: TGTGCCTGGAGTGTACCAGCGGGAGGCAGAGAGACCCAGTACTTC.

The chain has TRBV21-1 and TRBJ1-6. TRBV21-1 constitutes a pseudogene. This CDR3 is 19 amino acids long. The CDR3 bases are TGTGCCAGCAGTCACTATACGGGGGGGCAGGGGTTTGTGTGTTCACCCCTCCACTTT. The encoded protein is CASSHYTGGQGFVCSPLHF.

This clone was seen once. The chain is built from TRBV13 and TRBJ1-1; TRBD1 is a possible D gene (6 bases). Trimming took off 5 bases at V and 4 bases at J, with 14 bases between the two ends. The CDR3 length is 14 residues. Germline values: CDR1 PRHDT, CDR2 FYEKMQ (reference sequence). The CDR3 nucleotides are TGTGCCAGCAGCCTACCAGGGGAGGGCACTGAAGCTTTCTTT. This codes for CASSLPGEGTEAFF.

V gene TRBV5-5 combines with J gene TRBJ2-3, with 9 positions matching TRBD1. J lost 3 bases, V lost 4 bases, and 9 bases had no gene match. Germline V CDR1 and CDR2: SGHKS, YYEKEE (reference sequence). This CDR3 is 16 amino acids long. CDR3 region: CASSSGGQGRTDTQYF. CDR3 nucleotides: TGTGCCAGCAGCAGTGGGGGACAGGGCCGTACAGATACGCAGTATTTT.

This clone has only one observation. V and J are TRBV27 and TRBJ2-1; D remains ambiguous. CDR1 MNHEY and CDR2 SMNVEV come from the germline V gene (reference sequence). The CDR3 spans 12 residues. Trimming removed 5 bases from V and 14 bases from J, with 16 bases in between. CDR3 coding DNA: TGTGCCAGCAGTCCCCTGGTCGGGTCGAAGTTCTTC. Protein: CASSPLVGSKFF.

This clone was counted a few times. The genes are TRBV5-1 and TRBJ1-2, with a tentative D call TRBD1 (6 bases). The CDR3 sequence is 13 residues long. Germline CDR1 SGHRS, CDR2 YFSETQ. V lost 4 bases and J lost 6, with 13 bases in between. The CDR3: CASSVLTGHGYTF. The CDR3 coding sequence is TGCGCCAGCAGCGTACTGACAGGACATGGCTACACCTTC.

The gene calls are TRBV18 and TRBJ2-7, with D perhaps TRBD1 (7 bases). The ends were cut back, 4 bases at V and 3 bases at J, with 25 bases in the middle. Germline V gives CDR1 KGHSH, CDR2 LQKENI. This CDR3 contains 18 residues. Written as DNA, the CDR3 is TGTGCCAGCTCACGCGGGGTACTAGGGGGCGGCACACTCTACGAGCAGTACTTC. Protein sequence: CASSRGVLGGGTLYEQYF.

The rearrangement links TRBV7-6 to TRBJ2-2, with TRBD2 identical over 11 bases. This CDR3 has 18 amino acids. From germline, CDR1 is SGHVS and CDR2 FNYEAQ. With V trimmed by 1 base and J by 7 bases, 11 bases remained unmatched. Here the CDR3 DNA reads TGTGCCAGCAGCTTAGTACTAGCGGGAGTCTTCTCGAGCGGGGAGCTGTTTTTT. Protein product: CASSLVLAGVFSSGELFF.

The chain joins TRBV28 to TRBJ2-7; D unresolved. The CDR3 has 12 amino acids. CDR1 is MDHEN and CDR2 is SYDVKM in the germline V gene. The V end lost 2 bases, the J end lost 4 bases, and 6 bases lay between the germline ends. Written as DNA, the CDR3 is TGTGCCAGCAGTTTAACAGCTTACGAGCAGTACTTC. Translating it yields CASSLTAYEQYF.

This chain connects TRBV7-6 to TRBJ1-1, with D unresolved. The germline V and J ends were trimmed by 0 bases and 3 bases, with 11 bases remaining between them. The germline gives CDR1 SGHVS, CDR2 FNYEAQ. The CDR3 length is 15 residues. This CDR3 is CASSLAGSRDTEAFF. In DNA, the CDR3 is TGTGCCAGCAGCTTAGCGGGGAGCCGGGACACTGAAGCTTTCTTT. Full variable domain (missing parts from reference TRBV7-6 and TRBJ1-1): GAGVSQSPRYKVTKRGQDVALRCDPISGHVSLYWYRQALGQGPEFLTYFNYEAQQDKSGLPNDRFSAERPEGSISTLTIQRTEQRDSAMYRCASSLAGSRDTEAFFGQGTRLTVV.

This chain connects TRBV3-1 (or the pseudogene TRBV3-2) to TRBJ2-1, with D uncertain. Germline CDR1 is LGHDT and CDR2 is YNNKEL (reference sequence). The V end lost 1 base, the J end lost 10 bases, and 8 bases lay between the germline ends. The CDR3 runs to 12 residues. The CDR3 DNA reads as TGTGCCAGCAGCCAAGTTGACTTGGAGCAGTTCTTC. Its protein product is CASSQVDLEQFF.

The V gene is TRBV27, the J gene TRBJ1-2; the D gene is possibly TRBD1 (5 bases). Germline V gene data show CDR1 as MNHEY and CDR2 as SMNVEV (reference sequence). V lost 3 bases to trimming and J lost 1 base, with 15 bases between them. There are 16 residues in the CDR3. The CDR3 loop is CASSFVADTNNYGYTF. DNA of the CDR3: TGTGCCAGCAGTTTTGTAGCGGACACCAATAACTATGGCTACACCTTC.

The J gene is TRBJ2-7, the V gene TRBV29-1, with D hard to call. The CDR3 length is 13 residues. CDR1 and CDR2 (germline): SQVTM, ANQGSEA. V lost 4 bases and J lost 6, with 16 bases in between. CDR3 bases: TGCAGCGTTGGAGGTTTTGGTCTACGCGAGCAGTACTTC. Translation gives CSVGGFGLREQYF.

The chain links TRBV5-1 to TRBJ1-6, with D possibly being TRBD1 (5 bases). The CDR3 has 16 residues. Trimming pared 4 bases from V and 7 bases from J, leaving 18 bases between. The germline V gene has CDR1 SGHRS and CDR2 YFSETQ. CDR3 nucleotide sequence: TGCGCCAGCAGCCCGCTCAACGGGGGAAACAATTCACCCCTCCACTTT. Protein sequence: CASSPLNGGNNSPLHF.

The chain employs TRBV7-6 and TRBJ2-3; 7 bases are shared with TRBD2. Germline values: CDR1 SGHVS, CDR2 FNYEAQ. The length of the CDR3 is 15 residues. J was trimmed by 6 bases and V by 2 bases; bases with no gene match: 8. As DNA, the CDR3 is TGTGCCAGCAGCTTAAAGTCGGGAGGATCGGATACGCAGTATTTT. Its protein product is CASSLKSGGSDTQYF.